These 14 T cell receptor beta chains were all obtained from the same sample, sequenced in a study of cytomegalovirus exposure and HLA in healthy donors. Primers: 60 Vbeta forward and 13 Jbeta reverse. Clones were read by immunoSEQ multiplex PCR, and TCRdb kept only the in-frame ones, dropping some. The sample includes 120,000 or so clones, around three quarters of them seen just once. Sequences were obtained from PBMCs. All receptors derive from a woman aged 40-49 years in good health and CMV-seropositive.

The chain employs TRBV30 and TRBJ2-7, with D possibly TRBD1 on 5 matching bases. The V and J ends lost 4 bases and 0 bases respectively, with 10 bases between them. From germline, CDR1 is GTSNPN and CDR2 SVGIG (reference sequence). The CDR3 loop spans 13 amino acids. As DNA, the CDR3 is TGTGCCTGGAATGCTGACAGCTCCTACGAGCAGTACTTC. As protein: CAWNADSSYEQYF.

The chain is built from TRBV4-2 and TRBJ2-5, with 8 bases fitting TRBD2. Gene TRBJ2-7 matches the end of the DNA better, so the J call may be wrong. CDR1 LGHNA and CDR2 YNFKEQ come from the germline V gene. This CDR3 region has 14 residues. CDR3 sequence: CATAAGGLGYEQYF. As DNA, the CDR3 is TGTGCCACCGCGGCGGGGGGCCTTGGGTACGAGCAGTACTTC.

The chain uses TRBV15 and TRBJ1-6; no clear D. With 2 bases removed from V and 7 bases from J, the gap between germline ends came to 3 bases. This CDR3 has 12 amino acids. Germline CDR1 LNHNV, CDR2 YYDKDF (reference sequence). In nucleotides, the CDR3 is TGTGCCACCAGCAGACAGAATTCACCCCTCCACTTT. This codes for CATSRQNSPLHF.

This clone was seen only once. This chain links TRBV2 with TRBJ1-1; 7 nucleotides align to TRBD1. V shed 4 bases and J 9 bases; nucleotides not matched to a gene: 5. This CDR3 is 12 amino acids long. The germline gives CDR1 SNHLY, CDR2 FYNNEI. CDR3 sequence reads: CASSGDSAQAFF. CDR3 DNA: TGTGCCAGCAGTGGGGACAGCGCCCAAGCTTTCTTT. Drawing the rest from reference TRBV2 and TRBJ1-1, the complete variable domain is EPEVTQTPSHQVTQMGQEVILRCVPISNHLYFYWYRQILGQKVEFLVSFYNNEISEKSEIFDDQFSVERPDGSNFTLKIRSTKLEDSAMYFCASSGDSAQAFFGQGTRLTVV.

The chain joins TRBV14 to TRBJ2-2; TRBD2 matches 8 bases. V shed 4 bases and J 2 bases; nucleotides not matched to a gene: 12. This CDR3 spans 18 amino acids. Germline CDR1 reads SGHDN; CDR2 reads FVKESK. CDR3 in amino acids: CASSRNFGGARNTGELFF. The CDR3 nucleotides are TGTGCCAGCAGCCGGAACTTCGGGGGGGCGCGTAACACCGGGGAGCTGTTTTTT.

The V gene is TRBV5-1, the J gene TRBJ2-7, with a tentative D call TRBD1 (5 bases). V lost 5 bases and J lost 1, with 7 bases in between. The germline V gene encodes CDR1 SGHRS and CDR2 YFSETQ. This CDR3 has 12 residues. The CDR3 coding sequence is TGCGCCAGCAGGACAGATTCCTACGAGCAGTACTTC. Translated, it gives CASRTDSYEQYF.

This chain links TRBV13 with TRBJ2-7; TRBD2 matches at 7 bases. CDR3 length: 13 residues. Germline trimming cut 4 bases from V and 3 bases from J; bases unmatched to any gene: 3. The germline V gene encodes CDR1 PRHDT and CDR2 FYEKMQ (reference sequence). CDR3 nucleotides: TGTGCCAGCAGCTCCGGACTAGGCTACGAGCAGTACTTC. It specifies CASSSGLGYEQYF.

The chain combines TRBV6-5 with TRBJ2-2; TRBD1 aligns across 7 bases. V shed 3 bases and J 2 bases; nucleotides not matched to a gene: 6. The CDR3 has 16 amino acids. CDR1 MNHEY and CDR2 SVGAGI come from the germline V gene. CDR3 nucleotides: TGTGCCAGCAGTTATACCGGGACAGTTAACACCGGGGAGCTGTTTTTT. It is translated as CASSYTGTVNTGELFF.

The V gene is TRBV11-2, the J gene TRBJ2-2; tentatively, D is TRBD2 (7 bases). The CDR3 covers 17 residues. V was cut by 3 bases and J by 4 bases, with 18 bases left in between. Germline V gives CDR1 SGHAT, CDR2 FQNNGV. The CDR3, as DNA: TGTGCCAGCAGCTTGGAGGAGGGAGGGGGGCGCACCGGGGAGCTGTTTTTT. Translating gives CASSLEEGGGRTGELFF.

The chain couples TRBV5-1 to TRBJ2-5; 13 bases are a match to TRBD2. The CDR3 covers 16 residues. V was clipped by 0 bases and J by 3 bases; unmatched bases: 2. Germline-derived CDR1 and CDR2 are SGHRS and YFSETQ. CDR3 DNA: TGCGCCAGCAGCTTGGTGGGGACTAGCGGGAAAGAGACCCAGTACTTC. Translated: CASSLVGTSGKETQYF.

CDR3 in amino acids: CASSGGPGSNTGELFF. The CDR3 DNA is TGTGCCAGCAGCGGTGGGCCGGGGTCGAACACCGGGGAGCTGTTTTTT. The chain carries TRBV11-2 and TRBJ2-2; D might be TRBD2 (5 bases). Trimming stripped 5 bases from V and 0 bases from J, with 13 bases between. This CDR3 region has 16 residues. CDR1 and CDR2 (germline): SGHAT, FQNNGV.

J is TRBJ2-5 and V is TRBV7-2; D uncertain. The DNA matches TRBJ2-7 better at its end, which makes the J call doubtful. The CDR3 length is 14 residues. Germline CDR1 is SGHTA and CDR2 is FQGNSA. The CDR3 coding sequence is TGTGCCAGCAGGTCCTCCGTCTCTTCCTACGAGCAGTACTTC. Protein: CASRSSVSSYEQYF.

The V gene is TRBV19, the J gene TRBJ1-4; TRBD1 matches 9 bases. With V trimmed by 8 bases and J by 8 bases, 6 bases remained unmatched. The CDR3 runs to 13 residues. Germline CDR1 is LNHDA and CDR2 is SQIVND (reference sequence). The CDR3 sequence: CASQTGGREKLFF. DNA of the CDR3: TGTGCCAGTCAAACAGGGGGCCGCGAAAAACTGTTTTTT.

The rearrangement links TRBV19 to TRBJ1-2; D might be TRBD1 (6 bases). CDR1 and CDR2 from the germline V gene are LNHDA and SQIVND (reference sequence). Between the trimmed V and J ends, which lost 7 bases and 8 bases, there was a span of 17 bases. This CDR3 spans 13 amino acids. The CDR3 coding sequence is TGTGCCAGTACCAGAATTGGCCAGGGGGGCTACACCTTC. Translation: CASTRIGQGGYTF.